Presented here are 6 T cell receptor beta chains from one specimen sequenced in a study of molecular identifiers for immune sequencing clone quantification. MiXCR was run by TCRdb on the PCR reads, yielding one entry per CDR3 protein. Among 550,000 to 750,000 distinct CDR3 sequences listed, about 20% were seen once. The sample comprised naive CD8+ T cells from blood, with Jurkat cell RNA spiked in. The subset was: FACS-sorted CD8+CD4-CCR7+CD45RA+ naive T cells. These TCRs come from a human donor in good health. Some libraries in this study had Jurkat cell RNA spiked in.

This clonotype was detected once. A much larger clone lies one base from this, so it may be a read error. The rearrangement uses TRBV5-1 and TRBJ2-5; D remains unclear. The CDR3 length is 16 residues. CDR1 and CDR2 (germline): SGHRS, YFSETQ. With 4 bases removed from V and 7 bases from J, the gap between germline ends came to 23 bases. This chain's CDR3 is CASSPPGLPYKGTQYF. CDR3 nucleotides: TGCGCCAGCAGCCCACCCGGTCTCCCGTACAAAGGGACCCAGTACTTC.

This clonotype has only a few counts. The chain has TRBV6-2 or TRBV6-3 and TRBJ2-7; no firm D call. Germline CDR1 reads MNHEY; CDR2 reads SVGEGT. The CDR3 sequence is 13 residues long. V was pared by 10 bases and J by 3 bases, with 16 bases between. The CDR3 coding sequence is TGTGCCACCACCCCCGGTCTATTCTACGAGCAGTACTTC. Translated: CATTPGLFYEQYF.

This clonotype was detected ten times or more. The chain recombines TRBV12-3 or TRBV12-4 with TRBJ1-1; the D gene is possibly TRBD1 (6 bases). V dropped 7 bases and J dropped 0 bases, with 15 bases sitting between them. The CDR3 sequence is 15 residues long. CDR3: CASTLGQGLNTEAFF. The CDR3 DNA sequence: TGTGCCAGCACCTTAGGGCAGGGGCTGAACACTGAAGCTTTCTTT.

This clonotype was observed a few times. The V gene is TRBV9, the J gene TRBJ1-4; 8 bases align to TRBD1. Germline trimming cut 0 bases from V and 5 bases from J; bases unmatched to any gene: 3. Looked up from germline, CDR1 is SGDLS and CDR2 is YYNGEE. This CDR3 has 15 amino acids. The CDR3 loop reads CASSVEDRENEKLFF. The DNA of the CDR3 is TGTGCCAGCAGCGTAGAGGACAGGGAGAATGAAAAACTGTTTTTT.

Comment on this clonotype: Just one base apart from a much larger clone, this may be a read error. This chain uses TRBV4-1 with TRBJ2-7; TRBD1 matches 9 bases. The V gene end was trimmed by 1 base and the J gene end by 5 bases; junction bases not matched to a gene: 9. Germline V gene sequence: CDR1 MGHRA, CDR2 YSYEKL. This CDR3 comprises 16 residues. DNA for the CDR3: TGCGCCAGCAGCCAAGGGGGGGTACAGGGGGCTCACGAGCAGTACTTC. Its translation: CASSQGGVQGAHEQYF.

This clonotype was observed a handful of times. The chain recombines TRBV4-3 with TRBJ1-5; the D is unclear. Per the germline V gene, CDR1 is LGHNA and CDR2 is YSLEER. Trimming pared 0 bases from V and 9 bases from J, leaving 9 bases between. The CDR3 consists of 13 residues. The CDR3, as DNA: TGCGCCAGCAGCCAAGATACCTGGTGGCCCCAGCATTTT. Its translation is CASSQDTWWPQHF.